These T cell receptor beta chains were read from a single sample in a study of T cells in Graves' hyperthyroidism and ophthalmopathy. TCRdb fed the multiplex PCR reads into MiXCR, producing one record per CDR3 protein. The sample holds over 250,000 distinct CDR3 sequences; around 25% are singletons and the top ten take about a quarter. What was sequenced was blood. These receptors were taken from a man between 40 and 49 years old with Graves' hyperthyroidism that later progressed to Graves' ophthalmopathy. Both conserved end residues are part of each CDR3. D genes are given only for firm matches. The size entry is marked missing in some rows and otherwise reads once, few, many or a size class.

V: TRBV6-1; J: TRBJ2-7; D: TRBD2; size: many; CDR3: CASRPAGTRAYEQYF; DNA: TGTGCCAGCAGACCAGCCGGGACTAGGGCCTACGAGCAGTACTTC
V: TRBV19; J: TRBJ2-7; D: NA; size: many; CDR3: CASSIAQGSYEQYF; DNA: TGTGCCAGTAGTATAGCCCAGGGCTCCTACGAGCAGTACTTC
V: TRBV2; J: TRBJ2-2; D: NA; size: many; CDR3: CASSEALSWFAGSNTGELFF; DNA: TGTGCCAGCAGTGAAGCCTTAAGTTGGTTTGCGGGATCGAACACCGGGGAGCTGTTTTTT
V: TRBV4-2; J: TRBJ2-7; D: NA; size: NA; CDR3: CASRHGIYEQYF; DNA: TGTGCCAGCAGGCACGGCATCTACGAGCAGTACTTC
V: TRBV20-1; J: TRBJ1-5; D: TRBD1; size: many; CDR3: CSASTGAGGYQPQHF; DNA: TGCAGTGCTTCTACAGGGGCTGGGGGATATCAGCCCCAGCATTTT
V: TRBV30; J: TRBJ1-2; D: NA; size: many; CDR3: CAWSPGPGYTF; DNA: TGTGCCTGGAGCCCAGGACCTGGCTACACCTTC
V: TRBV19; J: TRBJ1-6; D: TRBD1; size: NA; CDR3: CASCRDRGNSPLHF; DNA: TGTGCCAGTTGCCGGGACAGGGGTAATTCACCCCTCCACTTT
V: TRBV6-1; J: TRBJ1-5; D: NA; size: NA; CDR3: CASNPVGGQPQHF; DNA: TGTGCCAGCAACCCGGTGGGGGGTCAGCCCCAGCATTTT
V: TRBV6-1; J: TRBJ2-7; D: TRBD1; size: NA; CDR3: CASRKTGTGGGNYEQYF; DNA: TGTGCCAGCAGGAAAACGGGGACAGGGGGCGGAAACTACGAGCAGTACTTC
V: TRBV30; J: TRBJ2-7; D: NA; size: NA; CDR3: CAWSPWGPTYEQYF; DNA: TGTGCCTGGAGTCCCTGGGGACCTACCTACGAGCAGTACTTC
V: TRBV20-1; J: TRBJ2-7; D: TRBD1; size: NA; CDR3: CSARDTRRGRDEQYF; DNA: TGCAGTGCTAGAGATACCCGAAGGGGGCGGGACGAGCAGTACTTC
V: TRBV19; J: TRBJ2-4; D: TRBD2; size: few; CDR3: CASSISGLAEIQYF; DNA: TGTGCCAGTAGTATATCGGGACTAGCTGAAATTCAGTACTTC
V: TRBV5-1; J: TRBJ2-5; D: NA; size: NA; CDR3: CASSSSGTIVETQYF; DNA: TGCGCCAGCAGCTCTTCCGGAACAATCGTGGAGACCCAGTACTTC
V: TRBV6-5; J: TRBJ2-5; D: TRBD2; size: many; CDR3: CASSYPGLGGTQYF; DNA: TGTGCCAGCAGTTACCCAGGACTAGGAGGGACCCAGTACTTC
V: TRBV5-1; J: TRBJ1-2; D: NA; size: many; CDR3: CASSTDRFYGYTF; DNA: TGCGCCAGCAGCACCGACAGATTCTATGGCTACACCTTC
V: TRBV29-1; J: TRBJ1-5; D: TRBD1; size: NA; CDR3: CSGGGQGPDQPQHF; DNA: TGCAGCGGTGGGGGACAGGGGCCTGATCAGCCCCAGCATTTT
V: TRBV20-1; J: TRBJ1-1; D: NA; size: NA; CDR3: CSARDQFQGLGEAFF; DNA: TGCAGTGCTAGAGATCAGTTTCAGGGGTTGGGTGAAGCTTTCTTT
V: TRBV2; J: TRBJ1-5; D: NA; size: many; CDR3: CASGIFRVWTRRSNQPQHF; DNA: TGTGCCAGCGGAATTTTCAGAGTATGGACCAGGCGTAGCAATCAGCCCCAGCATTTT
V: TRBV5-1; J: TRBJ2-7; D: NA; size: many; CDR3: CASSLAIGAHSYEQYF; DNA: TGCGCCAGCAGCTTGGCCATCGGGGCCCACTCCTACGAGCAGTACTTC
V: TRBV20-1; J: TRBJ1-5; D: NA; size: NA; CDR3: CSARDIDGGYQPQHF; DNA: TGCAGTGCTAGAGATATTGACGGGGGATATCAGCCCCAGCATTTT
V: TRBV30; J: TRBJ1-1; D: NA; size: many; CDR3: CAWTLAGLYTEAFF; DNA: TGTGCCTGGACCCTAGCGGGACTTTACACTGAAGCTTTCTTT
V: TRBV7-2; J: TRBJ2-5; D: TRBD1; size: many; CDR3: CASSSQGQQEETQYF; DNA: TGTGCCAGCAGCTCCCAGGGACAGCAAGAAGAGACCCAGTACTTC
V: TRBV13; J: TRBJ2-7; D: NA; size: many; CDR3: CASSLGADSEEQYF; DNA: TGTGCCAGCAGCTTGGGCGCGGACAGCGAAGAGCAGTACTTC
V: TRBV5-1; J: TRBJ2-5; D: TRBD2; size: many; CDR3: CASSIGTSGVRETQYF; DNA: TGCGCCAGCAGCATCGGGACTAGCGGGGTCAGGGAGACCCAGTACTTC
V: TRBV6-1; J: TRBJ2-2; D: NA; size: many; CDR3: CASRRDPNTGELFF; DNA: TGTGCCAGCAGACGAGACCCGAACACCGGGGAGCTGTTTTTT
V: TRBV10-1; J: TRBJ2-7; D: NA; size: many; CDR3: CASSESGRLEQYF; DNA: TGCGCCAGCAGTGAGTCCGGAAGGCTCGAGCAGTACTTC
V: TRBV9; J: TRBJ2-7; D: TRBD1; size: many; CDR3: CASSVDGQGAYEQYF; DNA: TGTGCCAGCAGCGTAGATGGGCAGGGGGCCTACGAGCAGTACTTC